This T cell receptor beta chain appears in the sequencing data of a study of cytomegalovirus exposure and HLA in healthy donors. With 60 Vbeta and 13 Jbeta primers, the PCR was carried out. Clones were sequenced by immunoSEQ multiplex PCR, and TCRdb holds only the in-frame ones, with some missing. In the table there are some 130,000 clones, approximately 77% of which are singletons. Study-wide results and limits: In most subjects, TCR beta sequences reportedly gave accurate predictions of HLA-A and HLA-B alleles.

This clone was seen once. What it recognizes is unknown. Healthy people donating bone marrow made up the donors. Unrecorded immune exposure was likely among donors, who were nominally healthy when sampled. The source of this sequence is a woman aged 40 to 49 in good health and CMV-seronegative. The sample taken for sequencing was PBMCs.

The CDR3 sequence: CAWSPWRGGLSYNEQFF. The CDR3 coding sequence is TGTGCCTGGAGCCCCTGGCGGGGGGGCCTCTCCTACAATGAGCAGTTCTTC. The chain recombines TRBV30 with TRBJ2-1, with 9 bases aligning to TRBD2. Germline CDR1 reads GTSNPN; CDR2 reads SVGIG (reference sequence). The CDR3 sequence is 17 residues long. After removal of 3 bases from V and 0 bases from J, the junction contained 9 bases not matched to a gene.